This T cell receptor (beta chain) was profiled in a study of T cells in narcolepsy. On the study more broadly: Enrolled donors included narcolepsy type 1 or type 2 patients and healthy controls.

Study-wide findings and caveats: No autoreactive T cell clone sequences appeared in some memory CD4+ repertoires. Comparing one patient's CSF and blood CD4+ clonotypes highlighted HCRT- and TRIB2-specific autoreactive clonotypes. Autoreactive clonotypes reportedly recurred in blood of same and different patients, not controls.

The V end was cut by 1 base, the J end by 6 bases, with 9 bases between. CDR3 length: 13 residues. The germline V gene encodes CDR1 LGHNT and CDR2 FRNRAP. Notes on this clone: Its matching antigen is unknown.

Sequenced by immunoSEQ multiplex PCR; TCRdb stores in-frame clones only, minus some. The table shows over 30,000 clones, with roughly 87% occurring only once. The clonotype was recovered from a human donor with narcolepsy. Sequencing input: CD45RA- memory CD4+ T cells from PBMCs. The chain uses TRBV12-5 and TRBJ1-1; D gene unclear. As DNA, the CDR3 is TGTGCTAGTGGTTTGGGTCCGGTCTCTGAAGCTTTCTTT. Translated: CASGLGPVSEAFF.